This TCR beta chain stems from a study of CD8 T cells in ankylosing spondylitis listed by TCRdb under 2017. Background on the whole study: To find TCR variants linked to disease, the study profiled T cell receptor beta repertoires in ankylosing spondylitis patients and healthy donors. The whole study cohort included 108 healthy donors and 25 ankylosing spondylitis patients. Peripheral blood was sampled, and synovial fluid was also collected from ankylosing spondylitis patients.

Study-wide findings and limitations: The disease-linked clones were reported to be significantly enriched in matched synovial fluid samples from ankylosing spondylitis patients. The disease-linked clones had a CD8+ phenotype and were found at relatively low frequencies in peripheral blood. Some motif variants were previously reported in synovial fluid and blood of reactive arthritis patients, suggesting common disease-initiation mechanisms. Blood from ankylosing spondylitis patients appeared to be characterized by a TCR beta motif composed of 7 to 9 highly homologous amino acid variants.

The CDR3 has 19 amino acids, counting the end cysteine and phenylalanine. The DNA shown is the 57-base CDR3, in frame from base 1. Via the germline V gene, CDR1 is SGHRS and CDR2 YFSETQ. V lost 4 bases and J lost 8 bases, and the count of bases not matched to a germline gene is 20. This clonotype appeared many times. This clone's antigen is unknown. No much larger clone exists at a distance of one base, and base qualities are not known. Instrument on record: Illumina HiSeq 2500. Quantitative 5'-RACE with molecular barcodes was used to prepare TCR beta libraries. The published analysis was carried out like this. A new computational method, built on a probabilistic model of VDJ rearrangement, was used to identify disease-linked TCR variants. TCRdb took the public reads, trimmed them with fastp at Q25, ran MiXCR for clone calling and kept in-frame beta chains. Rows are unified per CDR3 protein, each entry keeping the most common DNA and genes. The V and J calls reflect TCRdb's pipeline rather than the authors' work. This sample gives approximately 300,000 distinct CDR3 sequences in total; roughly 8% of them show up just once. 13% to 15% of the sample is held by the ten biggest clonotypes.

This sequence was found in a male donor with ankylosing spondylitis. Recombination linked TRBV5-1 to TRBJ2-1; 11 middle bases align to TRBD2. Sequenced sample: blood, either unsorted or a sorted T cell fraction (not recorded which). CDR3 loop: CASSQIGRITSGSDDEQFF. The DNA sequence reads TGCGCCAGCAGCCAGATTGGTCGTATCACTAGCGGGAGTGACGATGAGCAGTTCTTC.